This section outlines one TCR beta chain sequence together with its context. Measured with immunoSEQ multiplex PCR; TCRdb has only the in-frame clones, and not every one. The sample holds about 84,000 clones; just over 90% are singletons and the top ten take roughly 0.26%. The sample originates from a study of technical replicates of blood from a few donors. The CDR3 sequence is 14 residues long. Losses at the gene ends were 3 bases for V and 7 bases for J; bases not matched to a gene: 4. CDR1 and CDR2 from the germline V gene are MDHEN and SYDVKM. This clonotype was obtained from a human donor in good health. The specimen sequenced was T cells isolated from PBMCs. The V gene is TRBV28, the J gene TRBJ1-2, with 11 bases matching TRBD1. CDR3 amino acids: CASSFWDRGTGYTF. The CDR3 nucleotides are TGTGCCAGCAGTTTCTGGGACAGGGGGACTGGCTACACCTTC.